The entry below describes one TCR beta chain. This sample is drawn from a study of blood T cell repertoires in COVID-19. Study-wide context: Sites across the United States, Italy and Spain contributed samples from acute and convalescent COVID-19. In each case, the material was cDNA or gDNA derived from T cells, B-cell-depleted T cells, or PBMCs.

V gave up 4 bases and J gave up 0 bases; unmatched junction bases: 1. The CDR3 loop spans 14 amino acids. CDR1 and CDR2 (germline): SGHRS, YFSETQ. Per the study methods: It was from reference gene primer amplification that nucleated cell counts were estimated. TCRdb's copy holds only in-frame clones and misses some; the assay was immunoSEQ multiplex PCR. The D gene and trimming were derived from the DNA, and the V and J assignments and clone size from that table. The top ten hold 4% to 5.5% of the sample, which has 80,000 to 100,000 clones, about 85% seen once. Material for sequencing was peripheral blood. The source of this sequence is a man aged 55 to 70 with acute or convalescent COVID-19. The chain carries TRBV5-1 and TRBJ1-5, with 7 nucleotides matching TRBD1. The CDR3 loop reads CASSTGDSNQPQHF. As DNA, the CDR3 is TGCGCCAGCAGCACAGGGGATAGCAATCAGCCCCAGCATTTT.